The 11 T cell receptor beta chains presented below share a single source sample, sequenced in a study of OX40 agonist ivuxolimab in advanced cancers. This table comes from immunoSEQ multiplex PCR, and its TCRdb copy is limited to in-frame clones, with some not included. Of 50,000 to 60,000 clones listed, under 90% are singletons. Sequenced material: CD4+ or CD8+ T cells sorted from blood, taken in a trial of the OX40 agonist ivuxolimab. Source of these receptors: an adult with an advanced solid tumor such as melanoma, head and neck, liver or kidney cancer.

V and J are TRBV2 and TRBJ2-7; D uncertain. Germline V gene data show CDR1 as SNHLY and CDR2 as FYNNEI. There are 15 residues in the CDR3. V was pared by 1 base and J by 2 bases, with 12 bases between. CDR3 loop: CASSEEGTSPYEQYF. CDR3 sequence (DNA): TGTGCCAGCAGTGAAGAGGGTACCTCGCCCTACGAGCAGTACTTC.

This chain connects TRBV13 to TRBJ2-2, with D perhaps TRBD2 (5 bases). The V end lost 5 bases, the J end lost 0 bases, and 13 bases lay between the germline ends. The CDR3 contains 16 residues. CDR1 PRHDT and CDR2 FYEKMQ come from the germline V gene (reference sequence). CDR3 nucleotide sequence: TGTGCCAGCAGCACTGGGGAGCTCGCGAACACCGGGGAGCTGTTTTTT. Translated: CASSTGELANTGELFF.

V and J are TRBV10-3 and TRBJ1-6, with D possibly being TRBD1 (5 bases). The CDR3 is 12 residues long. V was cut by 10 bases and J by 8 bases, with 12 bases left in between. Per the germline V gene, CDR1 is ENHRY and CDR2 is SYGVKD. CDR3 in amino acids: CATRGVDSPLHF. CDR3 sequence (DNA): TGTGCCACCCGGGGCGTAGATTCACCCCTCCACTTT.

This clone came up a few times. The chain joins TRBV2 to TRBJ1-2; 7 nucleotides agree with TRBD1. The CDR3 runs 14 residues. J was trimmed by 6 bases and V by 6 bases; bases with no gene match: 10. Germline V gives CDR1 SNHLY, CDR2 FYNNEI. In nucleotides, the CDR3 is TGTGCCAGCAGGGACGACAGGGAGAGTCATGGCTACACCTTC. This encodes CASRDDRESHGYTF.

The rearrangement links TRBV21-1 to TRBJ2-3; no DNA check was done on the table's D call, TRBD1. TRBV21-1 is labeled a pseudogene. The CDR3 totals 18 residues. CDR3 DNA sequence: TGTGCCAGCAGCAAAGTAGGCCCCGAACCACGCCAGGCAGATACGCAGTATTTT. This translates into CASSKVGPEPRQADTQYF.

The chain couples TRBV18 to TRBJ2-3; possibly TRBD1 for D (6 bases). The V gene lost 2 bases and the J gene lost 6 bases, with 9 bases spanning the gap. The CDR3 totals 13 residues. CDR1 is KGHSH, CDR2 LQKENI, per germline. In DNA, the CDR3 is TGTGCCAGCTCACCAGGAACAGGGGATACGCAGTATTTT. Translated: CASSPGTGDTQYF.

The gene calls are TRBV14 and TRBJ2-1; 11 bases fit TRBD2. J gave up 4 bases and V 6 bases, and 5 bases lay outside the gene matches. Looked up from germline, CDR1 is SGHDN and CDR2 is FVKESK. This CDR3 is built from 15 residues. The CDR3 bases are TGTGCCAGCAGATCAACTAGCGGGAGTTACAATGAGCAGTTCTTC. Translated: CASRSTSGSYNEQFF.

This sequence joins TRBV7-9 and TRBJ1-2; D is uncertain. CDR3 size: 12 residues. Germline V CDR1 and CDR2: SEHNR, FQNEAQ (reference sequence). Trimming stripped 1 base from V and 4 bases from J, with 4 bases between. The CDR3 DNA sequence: TGTGCCAGCAGCTTAGATCCCTATGGCTACACCTTC. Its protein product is CASSLDPYGYTF.

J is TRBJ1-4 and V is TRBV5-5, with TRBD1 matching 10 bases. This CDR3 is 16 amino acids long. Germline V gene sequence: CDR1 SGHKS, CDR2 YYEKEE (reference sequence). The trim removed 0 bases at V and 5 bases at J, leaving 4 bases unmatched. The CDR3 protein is CASSLALGQGNEKLFF. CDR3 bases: TGTGCCAGCAGCTTGGCCCTGGGACAGGGGAATGAAAAACTGTTTTTT.

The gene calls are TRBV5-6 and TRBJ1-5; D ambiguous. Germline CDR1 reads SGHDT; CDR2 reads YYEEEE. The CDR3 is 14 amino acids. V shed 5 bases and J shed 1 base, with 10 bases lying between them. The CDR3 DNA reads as TGTGCCAGCAGTCTTGGGGAAAGCAATCAGCCCCAGCATTTT. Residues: CASSLGESNQPQHF.

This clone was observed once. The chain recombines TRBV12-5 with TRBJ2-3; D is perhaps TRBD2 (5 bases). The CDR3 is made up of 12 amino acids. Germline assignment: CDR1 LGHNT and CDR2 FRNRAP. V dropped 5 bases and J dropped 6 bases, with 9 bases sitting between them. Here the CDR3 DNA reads TGTGCTAGTGGTCCTGGACTGGATACGCAGTATTTT. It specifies CASGPGLDTQYF.